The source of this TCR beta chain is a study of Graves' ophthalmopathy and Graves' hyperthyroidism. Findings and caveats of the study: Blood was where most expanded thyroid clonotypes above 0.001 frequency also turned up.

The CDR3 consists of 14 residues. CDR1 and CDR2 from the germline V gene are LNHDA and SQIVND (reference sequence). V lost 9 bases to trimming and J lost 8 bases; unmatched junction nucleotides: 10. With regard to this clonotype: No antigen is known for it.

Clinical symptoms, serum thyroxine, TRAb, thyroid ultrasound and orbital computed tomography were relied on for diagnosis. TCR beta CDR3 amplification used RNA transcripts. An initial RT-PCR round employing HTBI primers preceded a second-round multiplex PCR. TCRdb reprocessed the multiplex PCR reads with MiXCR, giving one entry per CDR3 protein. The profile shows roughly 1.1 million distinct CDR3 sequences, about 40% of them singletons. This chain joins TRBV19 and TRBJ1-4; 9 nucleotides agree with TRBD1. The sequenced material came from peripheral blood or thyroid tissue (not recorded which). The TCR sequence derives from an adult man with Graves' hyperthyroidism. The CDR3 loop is CASEPGTGREKLFF. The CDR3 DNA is TGTGCCAGCGAACCCGGGACAGGGCGAGAAAAACTGTTTTTT.